One sample yielded the 2 T cell receptor beta chains listed below, sequenced in a study of blood T cell repertoires in COVID-19. TCRdb keeps only in-frame clones here, not all; method: immunoSEQ multiplex PCR. Here the sample spans some 200,000 clones, 80% to 90% being singletons. Specimen: PBMCs or T cells enriched from blood (not recorded which). The receptors originated from a man younger than 35 with acute COVID-19.

The DNA for the CDR3 is TGTGCCAGCAGTGGACTAGCGGGAGTGTCAGAGACCCAGTACTTC. The encoded protein is CASSGLAGVSETQYF. The chain uses TRBV28 and TRBJ2-5; 13 bases line up with TRBD2. This CDR3 has 15 residues. Germline values: CDR1 MDHEN, CDR2 SYDVKM. Trimming removed 5 bases from V and 4 bases from J; junction bases left unmatched: 4. Combining the CDR3 with reference TRBV28 and TRBJ2-5 gives the whole variable domain DVKVTQSSRYLVKRTGEKVFLECVQDMDHENMFWYRQDPGLGLRLIYFSYDVKMKEKGDIPEGYSVSREKKERFSLILESASTNQTSMYLCASSGLAGVSETQYFGPGTRLLVL.

J is TRBJ1-2 and V is TRBV3-1 (or the pseudogene TRBV3-2), with a tentative D call TRBD1 (6 bases). CDR1 LGHDT and CDR2 YNNKEL come from the germline V gene (reference sequence). The CDR3 runs 12 residues. V was pared by 4 bases and J by 6 bases, with 9 bases between. CDR3 coding DNA: TGTGCCAGCAGCCCGACAGGCGATGGCTACACCTTC. The encoded protein is CASSPTGDGYTF.